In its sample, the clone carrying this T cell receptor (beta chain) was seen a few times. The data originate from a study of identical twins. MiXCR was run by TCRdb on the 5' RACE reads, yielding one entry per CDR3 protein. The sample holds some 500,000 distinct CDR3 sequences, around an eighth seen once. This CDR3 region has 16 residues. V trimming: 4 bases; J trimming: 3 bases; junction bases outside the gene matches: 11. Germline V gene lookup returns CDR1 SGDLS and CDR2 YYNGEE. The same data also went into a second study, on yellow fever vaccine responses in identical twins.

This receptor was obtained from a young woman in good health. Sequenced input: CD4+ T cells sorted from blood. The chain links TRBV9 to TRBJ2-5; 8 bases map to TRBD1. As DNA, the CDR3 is TGTGCCAGCAGCCCCCGGACAGGGCGTTCCAAAGAGACCCAGTACTTC. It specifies CASSPRTGRSKETQYF.